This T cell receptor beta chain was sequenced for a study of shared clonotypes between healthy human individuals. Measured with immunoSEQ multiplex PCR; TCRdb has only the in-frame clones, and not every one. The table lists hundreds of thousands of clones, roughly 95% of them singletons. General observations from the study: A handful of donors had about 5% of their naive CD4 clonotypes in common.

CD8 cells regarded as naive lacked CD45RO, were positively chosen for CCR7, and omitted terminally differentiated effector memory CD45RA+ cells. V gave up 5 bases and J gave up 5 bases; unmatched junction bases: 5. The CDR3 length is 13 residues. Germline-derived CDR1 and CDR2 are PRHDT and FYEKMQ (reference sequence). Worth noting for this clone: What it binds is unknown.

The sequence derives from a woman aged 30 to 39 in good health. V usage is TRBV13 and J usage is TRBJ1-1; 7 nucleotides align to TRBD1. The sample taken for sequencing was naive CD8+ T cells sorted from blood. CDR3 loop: CASSNRGQTEAFF. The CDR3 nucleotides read TGTGCCAGCAGCAACAGGGGCCAGACTGAAGCTTTCTTT.